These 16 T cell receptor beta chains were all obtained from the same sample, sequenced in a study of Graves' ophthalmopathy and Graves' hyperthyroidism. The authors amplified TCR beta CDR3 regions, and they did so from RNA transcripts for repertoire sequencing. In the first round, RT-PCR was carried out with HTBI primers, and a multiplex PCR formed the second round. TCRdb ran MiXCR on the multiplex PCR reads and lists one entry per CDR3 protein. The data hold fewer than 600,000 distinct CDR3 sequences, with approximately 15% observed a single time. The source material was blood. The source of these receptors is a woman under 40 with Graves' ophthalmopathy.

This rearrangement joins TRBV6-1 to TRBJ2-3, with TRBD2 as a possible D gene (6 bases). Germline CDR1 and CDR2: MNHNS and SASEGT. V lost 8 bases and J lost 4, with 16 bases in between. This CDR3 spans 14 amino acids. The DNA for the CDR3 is TGTGCCAGCCTTACGGGGGTATGGTCAGATACGCAGTATTTT. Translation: CASLTGVWSDTQYF.

The CDR3 is CASSSLQGPQETQYF. CDR3 coding DNA: TGTGCCAGCAGTTCTCTACAGGGGCCCCAAGAGACCCAGTACTTC. The chain uses TRBV27 and TRBJ2-5, with 7 bases that match TRBD1. J lost 1 base, V lost 4 bases, and 6 bases had no gene match. CDR1 and CDR2 (germline): MNHEY, SMNVEV (reference sequence). The CDR3 runs to 15 residues.

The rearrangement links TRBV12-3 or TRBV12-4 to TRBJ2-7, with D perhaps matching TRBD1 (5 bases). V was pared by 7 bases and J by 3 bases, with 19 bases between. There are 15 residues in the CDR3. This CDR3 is CASNGQASPLYEQYF. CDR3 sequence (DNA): TGTGCCAGCAACGGACAAGCATCTCCCCTCTACGAGCAGTACTTC.

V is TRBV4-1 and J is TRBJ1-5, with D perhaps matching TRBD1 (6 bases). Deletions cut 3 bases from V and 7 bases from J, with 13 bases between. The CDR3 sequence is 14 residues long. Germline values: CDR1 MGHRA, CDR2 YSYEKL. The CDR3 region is CASSHHREHQPQHF. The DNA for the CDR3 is TGCGCCAGCAGCCACCACAGGGAACACCAGCCCCAGCATTTT.

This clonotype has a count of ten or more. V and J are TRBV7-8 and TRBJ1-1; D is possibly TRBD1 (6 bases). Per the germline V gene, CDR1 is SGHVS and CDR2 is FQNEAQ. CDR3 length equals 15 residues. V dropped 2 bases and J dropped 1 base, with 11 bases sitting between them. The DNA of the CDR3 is TGTGCCAGCAGCTTAAGTAGGACAGCGAACACTGAAGCTTTCTTT. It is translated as CASSLSRTANTEAFF.

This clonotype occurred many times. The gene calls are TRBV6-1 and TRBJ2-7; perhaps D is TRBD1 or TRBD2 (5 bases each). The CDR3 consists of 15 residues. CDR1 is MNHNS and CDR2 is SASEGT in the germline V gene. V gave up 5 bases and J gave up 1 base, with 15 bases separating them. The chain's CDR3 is CASSRIRDPSYEQYF. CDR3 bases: TGTGCCAGCAGTCGAATCCGGGACCCTTCCTACGAGCAGTACTTC.

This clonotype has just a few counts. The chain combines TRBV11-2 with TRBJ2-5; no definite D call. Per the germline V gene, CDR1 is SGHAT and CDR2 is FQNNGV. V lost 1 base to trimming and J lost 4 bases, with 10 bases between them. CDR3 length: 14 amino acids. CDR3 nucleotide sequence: TGTGCCAGCAGCTTAGCGTATTTGGTAGAGACCCAGTACTTC. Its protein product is CASSLAYLVETQYF. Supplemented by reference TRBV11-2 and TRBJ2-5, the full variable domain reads EAGVAQSPRYKIIEKRQSVAFWCNPISGHATLYWYQQILGQGPKLLIQFQNNGVVDDSQLPKDRFSAERLKGVDSTLKIQPAKLEDSAVYLCASSLAYLVETQYFGPGTRLLVL.

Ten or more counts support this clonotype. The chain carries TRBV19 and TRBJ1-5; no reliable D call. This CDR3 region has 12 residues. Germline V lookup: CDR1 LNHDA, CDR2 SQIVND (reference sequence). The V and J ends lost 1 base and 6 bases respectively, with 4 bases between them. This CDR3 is CASSIGFQPQHF. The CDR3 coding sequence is TGTGCCAGTAGTATAGGGTTTCAGCCCCAGCATTTT.

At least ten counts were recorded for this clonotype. The CDR3 region is CAIRASGTPSYEQYF. The DNA for the CDR3 is TGTGCCATCAGGGCTTCCGGGACCCCGTCCTACGAGCAGTACTTC. V usage is TRBV10-3 and J usage is TRBJ2-7; either TRBD1 or TRBD2 may fit D (5 bases each). Trimming removed 6 bases at V and 1 base at J, with 16 bases between. This CDR3 contains 15 residues. The V gene's germline CDR1 is ENHRY and CDR2 SYGVKD.

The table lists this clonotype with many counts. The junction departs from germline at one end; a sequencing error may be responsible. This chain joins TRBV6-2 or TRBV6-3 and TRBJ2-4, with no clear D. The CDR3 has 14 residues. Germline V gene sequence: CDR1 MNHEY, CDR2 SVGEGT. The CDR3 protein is CASSYGSQKNIKYF. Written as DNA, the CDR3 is TGTGCCAGCAGTTACGGTTCGCAGAAAAACATTAAGTACTTC.

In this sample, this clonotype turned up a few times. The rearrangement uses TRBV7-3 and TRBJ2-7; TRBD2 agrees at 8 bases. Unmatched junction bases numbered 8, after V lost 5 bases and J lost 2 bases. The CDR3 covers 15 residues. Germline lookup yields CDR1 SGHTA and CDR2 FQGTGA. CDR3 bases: TGTGCCAGCAGCCTCCAACCGGGGGGGGCCTACGAGCAGTACTTC. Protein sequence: CASSLQPGGAYEQYF.

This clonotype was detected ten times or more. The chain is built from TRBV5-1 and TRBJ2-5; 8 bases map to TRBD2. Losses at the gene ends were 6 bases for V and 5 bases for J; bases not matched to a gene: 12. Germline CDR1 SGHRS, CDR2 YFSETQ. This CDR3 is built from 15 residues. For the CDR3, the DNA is TGCGCCAGCACTTTTTTACGGGGGGGCGCGGAGACCCAGTACTTC. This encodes CASTFLRGGAETQYF. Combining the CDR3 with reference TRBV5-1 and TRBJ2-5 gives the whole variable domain KAGVTQTPRYLIKTRGQQVTLSCSPISGHRSVSWYQQTPGQGLQFLFEYFSETQRNKGNFPGRFSGRQFSNSRSEMNVSTLELGDSALYLCASTFLRGGAETQYFGPGTRLLVL.

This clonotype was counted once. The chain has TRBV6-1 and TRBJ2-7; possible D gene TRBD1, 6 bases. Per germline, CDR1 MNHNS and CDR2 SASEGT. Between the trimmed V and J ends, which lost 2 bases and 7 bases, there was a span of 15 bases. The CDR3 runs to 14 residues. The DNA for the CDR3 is TGTGCCAGCAGTGAATGGTTAGGGGGAGAGGAGCAGTACTTC. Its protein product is CASSEWLGGEEQYF.

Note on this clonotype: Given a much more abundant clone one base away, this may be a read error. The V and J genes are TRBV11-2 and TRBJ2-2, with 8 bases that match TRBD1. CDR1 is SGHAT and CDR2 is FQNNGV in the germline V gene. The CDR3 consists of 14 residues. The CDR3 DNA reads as TGTGCCAGCAGCCCTGCAGGGGGCACCGGGGAGCTGTGTTTT. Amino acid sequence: CASSPAGGTGELCF.

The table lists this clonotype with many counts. DNA for the CDR3: TGTGCCAGCAGTTATGGGGGCTTGACCTATAATTCACCCCTCCACTTT. Translated, it gives CASSYGGLTYNSPLHF. This chain joins TRBV6-5 and TRBJ1-6; weak D call: TRBD1 (6 bases). CDR1 MNHEY and CDR2 SVGAGI come from the germline V gene. This CDR3 is 16 amino acids long. V was shortened by 3 bases and J by 2 bases, with 11 bases between the two germline ends.

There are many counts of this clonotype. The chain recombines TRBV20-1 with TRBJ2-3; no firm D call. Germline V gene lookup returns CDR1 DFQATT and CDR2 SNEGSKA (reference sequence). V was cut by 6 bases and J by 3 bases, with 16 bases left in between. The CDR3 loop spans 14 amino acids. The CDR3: CSAAKVSGTDTQYF. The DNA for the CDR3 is TGCAGTGCCGCGAAGGTATCGGGTACAGATACGCAGTATTTT.